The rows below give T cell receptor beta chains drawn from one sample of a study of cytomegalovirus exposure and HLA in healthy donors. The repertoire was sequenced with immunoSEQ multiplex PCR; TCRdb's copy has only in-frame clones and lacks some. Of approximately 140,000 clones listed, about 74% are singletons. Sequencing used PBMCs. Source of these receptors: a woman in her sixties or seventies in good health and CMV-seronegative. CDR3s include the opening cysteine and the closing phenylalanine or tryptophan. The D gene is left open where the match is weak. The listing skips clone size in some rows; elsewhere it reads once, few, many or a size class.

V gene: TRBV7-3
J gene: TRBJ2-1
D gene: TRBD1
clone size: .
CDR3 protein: CASSWDRVQSEQFF
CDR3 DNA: TGTGCCAGCAGCTGGGACAGGGTTCAAAGTGAGCAGTTCTTC

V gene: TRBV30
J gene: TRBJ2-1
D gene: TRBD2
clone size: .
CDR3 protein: CAWSFGGRAGDEQFF
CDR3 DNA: TGTGCCTGGAGTTTCGGCGGGAGGGCCGGTGATGAGCAGTTCTTC

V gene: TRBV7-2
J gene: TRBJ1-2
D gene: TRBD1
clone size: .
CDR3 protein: CASRTTGGSYGYTF
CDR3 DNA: TGTGCCAGCAGGACGACAGGGGGGAGCTATGGCTACACCTTC

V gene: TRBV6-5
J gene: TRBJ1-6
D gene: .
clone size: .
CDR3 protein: CASSLQATRANSPLHF
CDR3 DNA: TGTGCCAGCAGTTTACAAGCGACGAGGGCTAATTCACCCCTCCACTTT

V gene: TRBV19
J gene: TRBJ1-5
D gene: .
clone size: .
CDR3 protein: CASRWDTGSNQPQHF
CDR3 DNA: TGTGCCAGTAGGTGGGATACAGGTAGCAATCAGCCCCAGCATTTT

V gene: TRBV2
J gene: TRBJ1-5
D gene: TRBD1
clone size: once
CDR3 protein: CASSEIQGDQPQHF
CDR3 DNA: TGTGCCAGCAGTGAAATTCAGGGGGATCAGCCCCAGCATTTT

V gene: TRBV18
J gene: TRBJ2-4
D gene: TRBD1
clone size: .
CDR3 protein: CASSSDRGPLDIQYF
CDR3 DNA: TGTGCCAGCTCGTCCGACAGGGGTCCTCTTGACATTCAGTACTTC

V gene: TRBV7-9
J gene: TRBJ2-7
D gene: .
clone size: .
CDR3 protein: CASGGRSYEQYF
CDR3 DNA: TGTGCCAGCGGGGGGAGGTCCTACGAGCAGTACTTC

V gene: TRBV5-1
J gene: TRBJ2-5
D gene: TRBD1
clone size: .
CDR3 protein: CASSFRPGQETQYF
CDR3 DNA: TGCGCCAGCAGCTTTCGACCGGGACAGGAGACCCAGTACTTC

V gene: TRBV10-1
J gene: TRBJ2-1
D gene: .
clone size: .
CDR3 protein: CASSVEGEQFF
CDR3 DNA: TGCGCCAGCAGTGTGGAGGGTGAGCAGTTCTTC

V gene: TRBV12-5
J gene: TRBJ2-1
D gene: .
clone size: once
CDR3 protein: CASGLSRDWYNEQFF
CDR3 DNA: TGTGCTAGTGGTTTGTCGCGGGACTGGTACAATGAGCAGTTCTTC

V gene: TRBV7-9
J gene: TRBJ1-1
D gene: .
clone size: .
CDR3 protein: CASSSQGSEAFF
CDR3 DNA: TGTGCCAGCAGCTCGCAGGGGTCGGAAGCTTTCTTT

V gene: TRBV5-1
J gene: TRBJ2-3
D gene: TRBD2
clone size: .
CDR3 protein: CASSLRASGGLAGDTQYF
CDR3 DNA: TGCGCCAGCAGCTTGCGGGCTAGCGGGGGCCTCGCCGGAGATACGCAGTATTTT

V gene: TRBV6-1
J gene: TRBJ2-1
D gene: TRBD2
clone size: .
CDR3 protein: CASRSGTSGHNEQFF
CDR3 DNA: TGTGCCAGCAGGTCCGGGACTAGCGGACACAATGAGCAGTTCTTC

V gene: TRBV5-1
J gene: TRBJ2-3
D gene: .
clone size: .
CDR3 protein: CASSLASLGSDTQYF
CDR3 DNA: TGCGCCAGCAGCTTGGCCTCTTTGGGCTCGGATACGCAGTATTTT

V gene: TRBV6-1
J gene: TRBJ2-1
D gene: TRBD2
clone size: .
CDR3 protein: CASSERLAGGPSYNEQFF
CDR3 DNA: TGTGCCAGCAGTGAACGACTAGCGGGGGGGCCTTCCTACAATGAGCAGTTCTTC

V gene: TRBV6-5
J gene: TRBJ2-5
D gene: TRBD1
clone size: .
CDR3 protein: CASRIGTGVETQYF
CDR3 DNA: TGTGCCAGCAGGATAGGGACAGGCGTAGAGACCCAGTACTTC

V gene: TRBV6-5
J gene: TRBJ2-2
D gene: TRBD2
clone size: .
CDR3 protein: CASTVSGGPTGELFF
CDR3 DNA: TGTGCCAGCACCGTTTCGGGAGGGCCGACCGGGGAGCTGTTTTTT